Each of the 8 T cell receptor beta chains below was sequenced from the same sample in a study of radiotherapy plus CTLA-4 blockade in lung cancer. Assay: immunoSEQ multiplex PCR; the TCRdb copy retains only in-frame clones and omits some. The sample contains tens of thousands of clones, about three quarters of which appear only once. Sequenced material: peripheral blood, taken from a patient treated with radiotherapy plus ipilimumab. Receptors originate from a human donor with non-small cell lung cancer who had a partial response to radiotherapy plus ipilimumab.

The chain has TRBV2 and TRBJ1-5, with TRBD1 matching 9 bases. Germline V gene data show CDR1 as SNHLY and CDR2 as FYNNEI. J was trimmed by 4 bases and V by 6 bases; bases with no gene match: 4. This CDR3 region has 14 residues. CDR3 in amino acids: CASSRTGANQPQHF. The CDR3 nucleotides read TGTGCCAGCAGCAGGACAGGGGCAAATCAGCCCCAGCATTTT.

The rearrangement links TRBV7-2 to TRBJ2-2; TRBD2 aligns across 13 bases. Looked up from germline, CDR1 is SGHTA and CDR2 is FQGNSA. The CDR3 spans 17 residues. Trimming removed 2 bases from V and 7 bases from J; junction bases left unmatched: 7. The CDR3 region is CASSLRLAGGRNGELFF. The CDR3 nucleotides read TGTGCCAGCAGCTTAAGACTAGCGGGGGGTAGGAACGGGGAGCTGTTTTTT.

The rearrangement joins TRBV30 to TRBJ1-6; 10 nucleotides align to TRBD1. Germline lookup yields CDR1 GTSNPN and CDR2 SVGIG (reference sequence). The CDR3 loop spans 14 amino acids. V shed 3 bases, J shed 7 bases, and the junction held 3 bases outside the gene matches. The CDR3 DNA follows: TGTGCCTGGAGCCCGGACAGGGGGAATTCACCCCTCCACTTT. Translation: CAWSPDRGNSPLHF.

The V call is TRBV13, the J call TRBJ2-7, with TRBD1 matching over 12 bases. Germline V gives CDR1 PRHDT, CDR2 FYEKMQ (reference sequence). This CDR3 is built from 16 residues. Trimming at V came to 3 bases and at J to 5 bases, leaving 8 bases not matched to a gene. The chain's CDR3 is CASSFFSGTGGHEQYF. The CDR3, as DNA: TGTGCCAGCAGCTTTTTCTCCGGGACAGGGGGCCACGAGCAGTACTTC.

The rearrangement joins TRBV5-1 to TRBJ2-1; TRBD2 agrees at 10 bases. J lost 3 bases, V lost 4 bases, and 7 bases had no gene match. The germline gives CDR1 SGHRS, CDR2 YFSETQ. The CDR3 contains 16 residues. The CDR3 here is CASSIPSGGLYNEQFF. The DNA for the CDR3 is TGCGCCAGCAGCATACCTAGCGGGGGACTCTACAATGAGCAGTTCTTC.

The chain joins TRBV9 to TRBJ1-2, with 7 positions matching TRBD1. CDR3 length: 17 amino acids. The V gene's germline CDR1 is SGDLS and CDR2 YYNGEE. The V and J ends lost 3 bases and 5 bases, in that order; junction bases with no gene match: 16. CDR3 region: CASSGRGLFPGRYGYTF. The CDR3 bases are TGTGCCAGCAGCGGAAGGGGGCTCTTTCCGGGGAGGTATGGCTACACCTTC.

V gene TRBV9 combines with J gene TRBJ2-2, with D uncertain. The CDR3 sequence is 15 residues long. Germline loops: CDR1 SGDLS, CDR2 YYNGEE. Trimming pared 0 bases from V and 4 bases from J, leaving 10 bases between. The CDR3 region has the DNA TGTGCCAGCAGCGTAGCTACCTTGTCCACCGGGGAGCTGTTTTTT. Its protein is CASSVATLSTGELFF.

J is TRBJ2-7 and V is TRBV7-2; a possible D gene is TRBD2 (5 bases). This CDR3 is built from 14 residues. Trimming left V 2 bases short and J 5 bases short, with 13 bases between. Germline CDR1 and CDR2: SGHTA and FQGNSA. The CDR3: CASSLTPQRNEQYF. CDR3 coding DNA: TGTGCCAGCAGCTTAACTCCCCAGCGGAACGAGCAGTACTTC. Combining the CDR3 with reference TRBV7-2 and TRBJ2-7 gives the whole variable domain GAGVSQSPSNKVTEKGKDVELRCDPISGHTALYWYRQSLGQGLEFLIYFQGNSAPDKSGLPSDRFSAERTGGSVSTLTIQRTQQEDSAVYLCASSLTPQRNEQYFGPGTRLTVT.